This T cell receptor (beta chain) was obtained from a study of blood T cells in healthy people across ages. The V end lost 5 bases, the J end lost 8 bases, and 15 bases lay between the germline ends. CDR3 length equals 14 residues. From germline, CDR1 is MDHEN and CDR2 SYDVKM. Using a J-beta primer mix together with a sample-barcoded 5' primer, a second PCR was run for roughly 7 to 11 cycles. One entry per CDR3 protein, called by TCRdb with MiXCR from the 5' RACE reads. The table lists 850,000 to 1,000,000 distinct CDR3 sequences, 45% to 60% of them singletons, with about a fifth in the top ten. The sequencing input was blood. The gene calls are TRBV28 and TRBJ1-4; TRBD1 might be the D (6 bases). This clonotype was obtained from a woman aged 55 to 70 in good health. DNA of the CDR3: TGTGCCAGCAGTGCCTGGGGACAACACGAAAAACTGTTTTTT. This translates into CASSAWGQHEKLFF.